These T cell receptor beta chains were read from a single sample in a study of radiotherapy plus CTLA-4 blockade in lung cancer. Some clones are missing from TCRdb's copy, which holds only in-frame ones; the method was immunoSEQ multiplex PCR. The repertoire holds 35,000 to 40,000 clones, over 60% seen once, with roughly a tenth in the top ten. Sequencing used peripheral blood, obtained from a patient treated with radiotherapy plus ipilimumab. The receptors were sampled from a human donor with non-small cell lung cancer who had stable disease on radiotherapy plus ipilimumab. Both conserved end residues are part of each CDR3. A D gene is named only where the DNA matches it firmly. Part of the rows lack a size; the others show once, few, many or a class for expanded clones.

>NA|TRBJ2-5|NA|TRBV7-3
TGTGCCAGCAGCCTTAGCAGTGTCCAGGGACAAGAGACCCAGTACTTC
CASSLSSVQGQETQYF
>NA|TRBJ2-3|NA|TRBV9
TGTGCCAGCAGCGCCCCGGGACTTGGAGGTGGCACAGATACGCAGTATTTT
CASSAPGLGGGTDTQYF
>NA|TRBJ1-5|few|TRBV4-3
TGCGCCAGCAGCCAAGACCGGAGCAATCAGCCCCAGCATTTT
CASSQDRSNQPQHF
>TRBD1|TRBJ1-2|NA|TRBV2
TGTGCCAGCAGAGTTATGGGACAGTCTATGGGCTACACCTTC
CASRVMGQSMGYTF
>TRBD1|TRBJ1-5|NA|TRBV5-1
TGCGCCAGCAGCTTGGGGACAGGGGAAAATAGCAATCAGCCCCAGCATTTT
CASSLGTGENSNQPQHF
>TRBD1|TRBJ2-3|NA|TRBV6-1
TGTGCCAGCAGGGGGGACAGGGGGCGAACAGATACGCAGTATTTT
CASRGDRGRTDTQYF
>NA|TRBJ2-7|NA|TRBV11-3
TGTGCCAGCAGCTTTGCGGCAGGGGACGAGCAGTACTTC
CASSFAAGDEQYF
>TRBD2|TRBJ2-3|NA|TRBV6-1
TGTGCCAGCAGTGAAAGACCTCTAGCGGACACAGATACGCAGTATTTT
CASSERPLADTDTQYF
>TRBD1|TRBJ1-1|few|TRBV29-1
TGCAGCGTTGGGACAGGGTATGAAGCTTTCTTT
CSVGTGYEAFF
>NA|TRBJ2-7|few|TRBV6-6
TGTGCCAGCAGTCGGGGGGACACCGGCTCCTACGAGCAGTACTTC
CASSRGDTGSYEQYF
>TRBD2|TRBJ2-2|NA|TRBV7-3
TGTGCCAGCAGCCTCACTCGGGAGTCTAGCGGTCGGGGGGAGCTGTTTTTT
CASSLTRESSGRGELFF
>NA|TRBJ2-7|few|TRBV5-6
TGTGCCAGCAGGGAGACAGCGCATATCTCCTACGAGCAGTACTTC
CASRETAHISYEQYF
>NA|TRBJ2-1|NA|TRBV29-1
TGCAGCGTCTTAGACAGGTTAACGGGCAATGAGCAGTTCTTC
CSVLDRLTGNEQFF
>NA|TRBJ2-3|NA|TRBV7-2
TGTGCCAGCAGCTTTGCCCTAAAGAGGGGGACCGATACGCAGTATTTT
CASSFALKRGTDTQYF
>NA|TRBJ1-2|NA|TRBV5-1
TGCGCCAGCAGCTTGGGCCTACGGACTGGCCATCAAGGTGGCTACACCTTC
CASSLGLRTGHQGGYTF
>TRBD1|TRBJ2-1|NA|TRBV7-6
TGTGCCAGCAGCTCACCCGACAGGGGGTACAATGAGCAGTTCTTC
CASSSPDRGYNEQFF
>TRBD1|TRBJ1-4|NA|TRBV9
TGTGCCAGCAGCGTAAGCCAGGGGGTAGATGAAAAACTGTTTTTT
CASSVSQGVDEKLFF
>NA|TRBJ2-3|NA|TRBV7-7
TGTGCCAGCAGCCGGGGAGGGGGGGACACAGATACGCAGTATTTT
CASSRGGGDTDTQYF
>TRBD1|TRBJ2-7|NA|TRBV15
TGTGCCACCAGCAGAGATCTTGGGACAGGCTCCTACGAGCAGTACTTC
CATSRDLGTGSYEQYF
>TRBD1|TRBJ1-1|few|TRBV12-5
TGTGCTAGTGGTTCGGAGACAGGGACGAACACTGAAGCTTTCTTT
CASGSETGTNTEAFF
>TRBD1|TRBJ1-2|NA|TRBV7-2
TGTGCCAGCAGCTTAGCTCCGGGACAGGCTGGTGGCTACACCTTC
CASSLAPGQAGGYTF
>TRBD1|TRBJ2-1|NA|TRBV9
TGTGCCAGCGGATCGACAGGGGGTTTGCTCAATGAGCAGTTCTTC
CASGSTGGLLNEQFF
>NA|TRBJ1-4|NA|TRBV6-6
TGTGCCAGCAGTTGGCAAAGTGAAAAACTGTTTTTT
CASSWQSEKLFF
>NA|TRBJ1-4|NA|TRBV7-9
TGTGCCAGCAGCCCTATGGGCTTTAATGAAAAACTGTTTTTT
CASSPMGFNEKLFF
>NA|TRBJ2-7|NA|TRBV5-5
TGTGCCAGCAGCTTGCAGGACTACGAGCAGTACTTC
CASSLQDYEQYF
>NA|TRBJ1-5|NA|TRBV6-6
TGTGCCAGCAGAAGCTTAGAGACAGAGAATCAGCCCCAGCATTTT
CASRSLETENQPQHF
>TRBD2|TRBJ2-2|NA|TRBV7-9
TGTGCCAGCAGCCGTCGGCGGGGGGGCCACACCGGGGAGCTGTTTTTT
CASSRRRGGHTGELFF
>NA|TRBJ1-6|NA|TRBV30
TGTGCCTGGAAAGAGCAATATAATTCACCCCTCCACTTT
CAWKEQYNSPLHF
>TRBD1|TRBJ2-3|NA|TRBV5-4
TGTGCCAGCAGCTGGGACAGTCGCACAGATACGCAGTATTTT
CASSWDSRTDTQYF
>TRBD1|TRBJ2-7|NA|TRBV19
TGTGCCAGTAGTATCGGGCAGGGGGTGAAGGAGCAGTACTTC
CASSIGQGVKEQYF
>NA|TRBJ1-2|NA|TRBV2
TGTGCCAGCAGTGAATTTCTACAGAGCTATGGCTACACCTTC
CASSEFLQSYGYTF
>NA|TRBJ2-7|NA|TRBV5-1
TGCGCCAGCAGCATAGGTAGTGCAGGGACCTACGAGCAGTACTTC
CASSIGSAGTYEQYF
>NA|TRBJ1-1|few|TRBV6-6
TGTGCCAGCAGGCAACAGGGTGCGGGCGCTGAAGCTTTCTTT
CASRQQGAGAEAFF
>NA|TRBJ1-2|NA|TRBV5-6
TGTGCCAGCAGCTCGTTTGGCTGGGCCCAGGGGCATGGCTACACCTTC
CASSSFGWAQGHGYTF
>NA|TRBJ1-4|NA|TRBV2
TGTGCCAGCAGTGGGGACTTTAATGAAAAACTGTTTTTT
CASSGDFNEKLFF
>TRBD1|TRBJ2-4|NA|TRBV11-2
TGTGCCAGCAGCCGGGACAGGGAAAACATTCAGTACTTC
CASSRDRENIQYF
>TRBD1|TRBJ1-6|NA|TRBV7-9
TGTGCCAGCAGCTCCGGGACAGATAATTCACCCCTCCACTTT
CASSSGTDNSPLHF
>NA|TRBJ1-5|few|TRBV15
TGTGCCACCAGCACCCAACCAGATCAGCCCCAGCATTTT
CATSTQPDQPQHF
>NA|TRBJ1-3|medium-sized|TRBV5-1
TGCGCCAGCAGCTTGGGGAGCTCTGGAAACACCATATATTTT
CASSLGSSGNTIYF
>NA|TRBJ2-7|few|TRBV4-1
TGCGCCAGCAGCCAAGGGGAAAGGGGCTACGAGCAGTACTTC
CASSQGERGYEQYF
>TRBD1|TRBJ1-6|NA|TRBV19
TGTGCCACAGGGGGACAGGGAAATTCACCCCCCCACTTT
CATGGQGNSPPHF
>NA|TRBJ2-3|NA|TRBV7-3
TGTGCCAGCAGCTTCAACCGGGGAGGAGATACGCAGTATTTT
CASSFNRGGDTQYF
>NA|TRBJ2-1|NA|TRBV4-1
TGCGCCAGCAGCCAAGATCACGGTATGTTGAATGAGCAGTTCTTC
CASSQDHGMLNEQFF
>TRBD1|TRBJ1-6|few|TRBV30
TGTGCCTGGAGGAACCCAGGACAGGGAACTTCACCCCTCCACTTT
CAWRNPGQGTSPLHF
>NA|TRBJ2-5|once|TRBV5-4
TGTGCCAGCAGCTTTGGGGGGGGCAGGTCCCAAGAGACCCAGTACTTC
CASSFGGGRSQETQYF
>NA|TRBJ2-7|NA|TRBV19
TGTGCCAGTAGTATAGGCGGTGACTCCTACGAGCAGTACTTC
CASSIGGDSYEQYF
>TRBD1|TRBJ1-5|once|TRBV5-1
TGCGCCAGCAGCTTGGTCCCACCCCGGGACAGGGTAGCGAGCAATCAGCCCCAGCATTTT
CASSLVPPRDRVASNQPQHF
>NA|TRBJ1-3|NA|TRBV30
TGCGCCTGCTCGGGACTGATCTCTGGAAACACCATATATTTT
CACSGLISGNTIYF
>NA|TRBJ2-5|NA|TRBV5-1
TGCGCCAGCAGCTTGGGGCTGGGGCACATTCCAGAGACCCAGTACTTC
CASSLGLGHIPETQYF
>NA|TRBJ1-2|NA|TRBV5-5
TGTGCCAGCAGCCCCTGGACAGCTCTCAACTATGGCTACACCTTC
CASSPWTALNYGYTF
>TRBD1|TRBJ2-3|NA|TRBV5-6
TGTGCCAGCAGCCCCGGACAGGGGGGAACAGATACGCAGTATTTT
CASSPGQGGTDTQYF
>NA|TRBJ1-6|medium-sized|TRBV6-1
TGTGCCAGCAGTGCGGGTAATTATAATTCACCCCTCCACTTT
CASSAGNYNSPLHF
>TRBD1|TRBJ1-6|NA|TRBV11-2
TGCGCCAGCAGCGCCAGGACAGGGGGGTACTCACCCCTCCACTTT
CASSARTGGYSPLHF
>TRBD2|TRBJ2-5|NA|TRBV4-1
TGCGCCAGCAGCCAAAACCCGGGACTAGGCGGTGAGACCCAGTACTTC
CASSQNPGLGGETQYF